This section outlines one T cell receptor (beta chain) sequence together with its context. The same CDR3 can be traced to other DNA sequences in this sample. V lost 2 bases, J lost 1 base, and 2 bases stayed unmatched. Germline loops: CDR1 MNHEY, CDR2 SVGEGT. This CDR3 comprises 14 residues. This specimen belongs to a study of blood T cell repertoires in COVID-19. Background on the study: Both acute and convalescent COVID-19 samples were obtained from the United States, Italy and Spain. The analysed material was cDNA or gDNA that came from T cells, B-cell-depleted T cells, or PBMCs.

In the original analysis: The authors estimated nucleated cell counts from reference gene primer amplification. Assay: immunoSEQ multiplex PCR; the TCRdb copy retains only in-frame clones and omits some. That table is the source of V, J and clone size, and D and trimming were worked out from the DNA. The sample has 150,000 to 200,000 clones, about nine tenths seen once; the top ten hold approximately 0.56%. This chain links TRBV6-2 or TRBV6-3 with TRBJ2-7; 7 nucleotides align to TRBD2. Source material: peripheral blood. The source is a man aged 45-65 years with acute or convalescent COVID-19. CDR3 sequence reads: CASSYGGGSYEQYV. The CDR3 region has the DNA TGTGCCAGCAGTTACGGGGGGGGTTCCTACGAGCAGTACGTC.